The clone carrying this TCR beta chain was counted only a few times. The sample belongs to a study of blood T cell repertoires in COVID-19. Overall study: The United States, Italy and Spain were the sources of the acute and convalescent COVID-19 samples.

In the original workflow: Reference gene primers were amplified, and this amplification served to estimate nucleated cell counts. Produced via immunoSEQ multiplex PCR; TCRdb's table is partial and in-frame only. V, J and clone size were drawn from that table, and D and trimming were deduced from the DNA. The table includes approximately 240,000 clones, more than 65% detected once. The CDR3 has 17 amino acids. The sequenced sample consisted of peripheral blood. The chain couples TRBV21-1 to TRBJ2-2; no check of the table's D call, TRBD2, against the DNA was made. TRBV21-1 is a documented pseudogene. This sequence was found in a woman aged 40 to 50 with active or convalescent COVID-19. The CDR3 DNA reads as TGTGCCAGCAGCAAAGGTCGGACTAGCGGGGTCACCGGGGAGCTGTTTTTT. Its translation is CASSKGRTSGVTGELFF.